The 6 T cell receptor beta chains below were found in one sample sequenced in a study of T cells in Graves' hyperthyroidism and ophthalmopathy. Regions amplified from RNA transcripts were the TCR beta CDR3 regions. A set of HTBI primers served as the primers for a first-round RT-PCR of the TCR CDR3. Each CDR3 protein gets one entry after TCRdb re-called the multiplex PCR reads with MiXCR. Of some 510,000 distinct CDR3 sequences in the sample, roughly 20% were seen once. Sequenced input: blood. These receptor sequences come from a young man with Graves' hyperthyroidism.

V gene TRBV20-1 combines with J gene TRBJ2-7; D gene ambiguous. V lost 1 base and J 0 bases, leaving 10 bases between the germline ends. Germline values: CDR1 DFQATT, CDR2 SNEGSKA (reference sequence). CDR3 length: 14 residues. CDR3 protein: CSARAPPSSYEQYF. In DNA, the CDR3 is TGCAGTGCTAGAGCGCCACCTAGCTCCTACGAGCAGTACTTC.

This clonotype has ten or more counts. The chain uses TRBV10-3 and TRBJ1-2, with unresolved D. The germline gives CDR1 ENHRY, CDR2 SYGVKD. The CDR3 runs 12 residues. Trimming stripped 7 bases from V and 8 bases from J, with 14 bases between. The CDR3 reads CAINSPSVGYTF. DNA of the CDR3: TGTGCCATCAACTCCCCGAGTGTGGGCTACACCTTC.

The genes are TRBV28 and TRBJ2-5; 7 bases line up with TRBD1. Looked up from germline, CDR1 is MDHEN and CDR2 is SYDVKM. V was pared by 5 bases and J by 5 bases, with 11 bases of the junction left unmatched. The length of the CDR3 is 15 residues. In DNA, the CDR3 is TGTGCCAGCAGTCCCACAGGGGACGGGTATGAGACCCAGTACTTC. This gives the protein CASSPTGDGYETQYF.

This clonotype turned up a few times. Possible read error: a much larger clone is one base away. The chain links TRBV6-2 or TRBV6-3 to TRBJ2-4; D is ambiguous. The CDR3 extends over 12 amino acids. CDR1 and CDR2 (germline): MNHEY, SVGEGT. The CDR3 loop reads CASTLRPGIKYF. CDR3 nucleotide sequence: TGTGCCAGCACCCTACGACCAGGCATTAAGTACTTC.

This clonotype showed up many times. The V gene is TRBV12-5, the J gene TRBJ1-5; TRBD1 is a possible D gene (6 bases). The V gene lost 0 bases and the J gene lost 1 base, with 16 bases spanning the gap. The germline gives CDR1 LGHNT, CDR2 FRNRAP. The CDR3 is made up of 18 amino acids. The CDR3 loop reads CASGLVIGGGRSNQPQHF. The CDR3 coding sequence is TGTGCTAGTGGTTTGGTAATAGGAGGGGGAAGGAGCAATCAGCCCCAGCATTTT.

This clonotype turned up a few times. This chain uses TRBV28 with TRBJ1-6; D is perhaps TRBD1 (6 bases). Trimming took off 5 bases at V and 7 bases at J, with 12 bases between the two ends. This CDR3 region has 14 residues. From germline, CDR1 is MDHEN and CDR2 SYDVKM. In nucleotides, the CDR3 is TGTGCCAGCAGTACTCAGGGGCTCAATTCACCCCTCCACTTT. It yields the protein CASSTQGLNSPLHF.